What follows are 2 T cell receptor beta chains derived from one specimen sequenced in a study of T cells after yellow fever vaccination (dated by TCRdb to between 2018 and 2020). What this sample's treatment or condition label stands for: live attenuated yellow fever vaccine strain. Library prep was done by 5' RACE. The sample was run on an Illumina HiSeq 2500. TCRdb reprocessed the public reads (quality trimming at Q25 with fastp, clone calling with MiXCR) and kept in-frame beta chains. Merged by CDR3 protein, the rows form single entries marked with the most common genes and DNA. Present in this sample are 50,000 or so distinct CDR3 sequences, about 7.9% of which were seen just once. The leading ten clones occupy roughly 31% of the sample. The material was CD8+ T cells sorted from PBMCs, obtained more than 13 days after the first yellow fever vaccination. These receptors all come from a man between 18 and 35 years old who received the YFV17D yellow fever vaccine.

This clonotype has at least ten counts. The chain joins TRBV7-2 to TRBJ1-4; possibly TRBD1 for D (5 bases). CDR3 length equals 13 residues. Trimming cost V 8 bases and J 0 bases, with 7 bases left between them. Germline V lookup: CDR1 SGHTA, CDR2 FQGNSA. The chain's CDR3 is CASQTATNEKLFF. The DNA for the CDR3 is TGTGCCAGCCAGACAGCAACTAATGAAAAACTGTTTTTT. The full variable domain, with the rest looked up from reference TRBV7-2 and TRBJ1-4, is GAGVSQSPSNKVTEKGKDVELRCDPISGHTALYWYRQSLGQGLEFLIYFQGNSAPDKSGLPSDRFSAERTGGSVSTLTIQRTQQEDSAVYLCASQTATNEKLFFGSGTQLSVL.

This clonotype was seen repeatedly, ten times or more. The chain joins TRBV9 to TRBJ2-3, with D possibly being TRBD2 (6 bases). There are 14 residues in the CDR3. Germline V gene data show CDR1 as SGDLS and CDR2 as YYNGEE. V was pared by 4 bases and J by 1 base, with 10 bases between. CDR3 loop: CASSPRDRTDTQYF. The CDR3 nucleotides are TGTGCCAGCAGCCCGCGGGACCGCACAGATACGCAGTATTTT.